Listed below are T cell receptor beta chains from one sample, sequenced in a study of blood T cell repertoires in COVID-19. Assay used: immunoSEQ multiplex PCR; TCRdb lists only in-frame clones, some missing. The table lists under 95,000 clones, roughly 91% of them singletons. Material: peripheral blood. These receptors were obtained from an elderly woman with acute or convalescent COVID-19. The CDR3 runs from the conserved cysteine through the conserved F or W. The D gene is left open where the match is weak. Rows give clone size only sometimes, using once, few, many, or a class for an expanded clone.

TRBJ1-4	TRBV15	once	NA	CATSRDRGEKLFF	TGTGCCACCAGCAGAGACAGGGGTGAAAAACTGTTTTTT
TRBJ1-2	TRBV4-1	few	NA	CASSLTGGVGYTF	TGCGCCAGCAGCCTGACTGGGGGCGTGGGCTACACCTTC
TRBJ1-5	TRBV6-2/TRBV6-3	NA	NA	CASSATAGSNQPQHF	TGTGCCAGCAGTGCTACAGCAGGGAGCAATCAGCCCCAGCATTTT
TRBJ1-5	TRBV2	NA	NA	CASSEGGNNQPQHF	TGTGCCAGCAGTGAAGGCGGGAACAATCAGCCCCAGCATTTT
TRBJ1-2	TRBV11-2	once	TRBD1	CASSPDRVEYGYTF	TGTGCCAGCAGCCCGGACAGGGTAGAATATGGCTACACCTTC
TRBJ2-1	TRBV6-1	NA	TRBD1	CASSEFNRGFGNEQFF	TGTGCCAGCAGTGAATTTAACAGGGGGTTCGGCAATGAGCAGTTCTTC
TRBJ2-2	TRBV6-6	NA	NA	CASSYEGADTGELFF	TGTGCCAGCAGTTACGAAGGGGCCGACACCGGGGAGCTGTTTTTT
TRBJ2-3	TRBV29-1	NA	NA	CSVMRDTYHRYF	TGCAGCGTCATGAGAGACACTTACCACAGGTATTTT
TRBJ2-7	TRBV5-4	NA	TRBD2	CASSPGLAGGLSYEQYF	TGTGCCAGCAGCCCCGGCCTAGCGGGAGGCCTTTCCTACGAGCAGTACTTC
TRBJ2-2	TRBV11-2	NA	TRBD2	CASSQRRGGQGTGELFF	TGTGCCAGCAGTCAAAGGCGGGGGGGCCAGGGCACCGGGGAGCTGTTTTTT
TRBJ1-3	TRBV19	NA	NA	CASRRGTISGNTIYF	TGTGCCAGTAGGCGGGGCACCATCTCTGGAAACACCATATATTTT
TRBJ2-3	TRBV7-9	NA	NA	CASSLAAGQSDTQYF	TGTGCCAGCAGCTTAGCGGCTGGGCAGAGCGATACGCAGTATTTT
TRBJ1-5	TRBV2	NA	TRBD1	CASILDRVSYQPQHF	TGTGCCAGCATTCTGGACAGGGTGTCTTATCAGCCCCAGCATTTT
TRBJ2-5	TRBV30	NA	TRBD2	CAWSSGRLAGRLETQYF	TGTGCCTGGAGTTCGGGCCGACTAGCGGGACGGTTGGAGACCCAGTACTTC
TRBJ2-1	TRBV24-1	NA	TRBD1	CATSDPGTGGEQFF	TGTGCCACCAGTGATCCAGGGACAGGGGGAGAGCAGTTCTTC
TRBJ1-6	TRBV27	NA	NA	CASSFSTGRAYNSPLHF	TGTGCCAGCAGTTTCTCCACAGGGCGCGCCTATAATTCACCCCTCCACTTT
TRBJ2-1	TRBV3-1/TRBV3-2	NA	TRBD2	CASSQRRIAGGYNEQFF	TGTGCCAGCAGCCAAAGACGGATAGCGGGGGGTTACAATGAGCAGTTCTTC
TRBJ2-1	TRBV4-1	NA	NA	CASSQVIAANEQFF	TGCGCCAGCAGCCAAGTGATAGCAGCCAATGAGCAGTTCTTC
TRBJ1-5	TRBV2	NA	NA	CASRQAERYSNQPQHF	TGTGCCAGCCGTCAGGCCGAAAGATATAGCAATCAGCCCCAGCATTTT
TRBJ2-3	TRBV30	NA	TRBD2	CAWRVSASGRGTQYF	TGTGCCTGGAGGGTATCGGCTAGCGGGAGAGGTACGCAGTATTTT
TRBJ1-1	TRBV6-2/TRBV6-3	NA	TRBD1	CASSSTLGTGGTEAFF	TGTGCCAGCAGTTCTACTCTGGGGACAGGGGGCACTGAAGCTTTCTTT
TRBJ1-2	TRBV5-4	NA	TRBD1	CASSSQTGLRTSYGYTF	TGTGCCAGCAGCTCTCAGACAGGGTTAAGGACATCCTATGGCTACACCTTC
TRBJ1-2	TRBV7-2	NA	NA	CASNLERNGYTF	TGTGCCAGCAATCTTGAGCGGAATGGCTACACCTTC
TRBJ1-2	TRBV5-1	NA	NA	CASSRAGVDGYTF	TGCGCCAGCAGCCGTGCGGGGGTTGATGGCTACACCTTC
TRBJ1-1	TRBV5-1	NA	NA	CASSREGRTVNTEAFF	TGCGCCAGCAGTCGGGAGGGAAGGACCGTTAACACTGAAGCTTTCTTT
TRBJ1-6	TRBV5-1	NA	TRBD1	CASRSLGQGNSPLHF	TGCGCCAGCAGATCCTTGGGACAGGGAAATTCACCCCTCCACTTT
TRBJ1-6	TRBV3-1/TRBV3-2	NA	NA	CASSLSTDSYNSPLHF	TGTGCCAGCAGCCTCTCTACCGACAGTTATAATTCACCCCTCCACTTT
TRBJ1-5	TRBV19	NA	NA	CASSIAWADQPQHF	TGTGCCAGTAGTATAGCGTGGGCAGATCAGCCCCAGCATTTT
TRBJ2-5	TRBV25-1	once	NA	CASSDRDSGTQYF	TGTGCCAGCAGTGACAGGGATAGTGGGACCCAGTACTTC
TRBJ1-6	TRBV19	NA	TRBD1	CASTRTGSSLRDSPLHF	TGTGCCAGTACCAGGACAGGCTCATCGTTGAGGGATTCACCCCTCCACTTT
TRBJ1-4	TRBV7-9	NA	NA	CASSLGTTNNEKLFF	TGTGCCAGCAGCTTAGGAACGACAAACAATGAAAAACTGTTTTTT
TRBJ2-1	TRBV11-2	NA	TRBD2	CASSLLPGLPSPPFF	TGTGCCAGCAGCTTACTCCCGGGACTACCGAGCCCTCCGTTCTTC
TRBJ2-3	TRBV18	NA	TRBD1	CASSPGQGADTQYF	TGTGCCAGCTCACCAGGACAGGGCGCAGATACGCAGTATTTT
TRBJ1-1	TRBV9	NA	TRBD1	CASSVVRTGATEAFF	TGTGCCAGCAGCGTAGTGAGGACAGGGGCAACAGAAGCTTTCTTT
TRBJ1-2	TRBV5-6	NA	NA	CASSPMRLGYTF	TGTGCCAGCAGCCCAATGCGGCTCGGCTACACCTTC
TRBJ1-4	TRBV10-2	NA	NA	CASSAVTNEKLFF	TGCGCCAGCAGTGCTGTAACTAATGAAAAACTGTTTTTT
TRBJ1-1	TRBV30	once	NA	CAWSVRWDKEAFF	TGTGCCTGGAGTGTACGATGGGACAAAGAAGCTTTCTTT
TRBJ2-3	TRBV4-1	NA	TRBD2	CASSPHSGGGPTDTQYF	TGCGCCAGCAGCCCCCATAGTGGCGGGGGGCCCACAGATACGCAGTATTTT
TRBJ2-7	TRBV2	few	TRBD1	CASGTGGEQYF	TGTGCCAGCGGAACAGGGGGCGAGCAGTACTTC
TRBJ1-1	TRBV7-6	NA	TRBD1	CASSSGTGSFF	TGTGCCAGCAGCTCCGGGACAGGGAGTTTCTTT
TRBJ1-1	TRBV3-1/TRBV3-2	NA	NA	CASSQVGGKAFF	TGTGCCAGCAGCCAAGTTGGGGGGAAAGCTTTCTTT
TRBJ2-1	TRBV30	NA	NA	CAWSFDSYNEQFF	TGTGCCTGGAGTTTCGACTCATACAATGAGCAGTTCTTC
TRBJ2-5	TRBV7-9	NA	NA	CASSPVRSHRAQETQYF	TGTGCCAGCAGCCCGGTGAGGTCGCACAGGGCACAAGAGACCCAGTACTTC
TRBJ1-5	TRBV6-1	NA	TRBD1	CASSEEINAGGYSNQPQHF	TGTGCCAGCAGTGAAGAAATAAATGCAGGGGGGTATAGCAATCAGCCCCAGCATTTT
TRBJ2-1	TRBV19	NA	TRBD1	CASSSWTGLDPVEQFF	TGTGCCAGTAGTTCCTGGACAGGGTTGGACCCCGTTGAGCAGTTCTTC
TRBJ1-5	TRBV5-6	NA	NA	CASSSGNQGRIQPQHF	TGTGCCAGCAGCTCGGGCAATCAGGGGAGAATTCAGCCCCAGCATTTT
TRBJ1-2	TRBV3-1/TRBV3-2	NA	NA	CASSHPTLRGGGYTF	TGTGCCAGCAGCCACCCGACCCTTAGGGGAGGTGGCTACACCTTC
TRBJ1-2	TRBV6-4	NA	NA	CASSESPGQPSYGYTF	TGTGCCAGCAGTGAGTCCCCCGGACAGCCATCCTATGGCTACACCTTC
TRBJ1-2	TRBV9	NA	NA	CASSPRSQRTNYGYTF	TGTGCCAGCAGCCCCAGGAGTCAGCGGACTAACTATGGCTACACCTTC
TRBJ2-1	TRBV6-2/TRBV6-3	NA	TRBD2	CASSYVSGSSYNEQFF	TGTGCCAGCAGTTATGTTAGCGGGAGCTCCTACAATGAGCAGTTCTTC
TRBJ1-2	TRBV9	NA	NA	CASSVDQGLYGYTF	TGTGCCAGCAGCGTAGATCAGGGGCTCTATGGCTACACCTTC
TRBJ2-1	TRBV5-5	NA	TRBD1	CASSLRDRTYNEQFF	TGTGCCAGCAGCTTGAGGGACAGGACCTACAATGAGCAGTTCTTC
TRBJ1-2	TRBV18	NA	NA	CASSPQGYYGYTF	TGTGCCAGCTCACCCCAGGGATACTATGGCTACACCTTC
TRBJ1-2	TRBV5-1	NA	NA	CASSTRGGGYTF	TGCGCCAGCAGCACGAGGGGAGGAGGCTACACCTTC
TRBJ1-5	TRBV6-5	NA	NA	CASSLDTGQHF	TGTGCCAGCAGTCTCGATACAGGCCAGCATTTT
TRBJ1-1	TRBV12-3/TRBV12-4	NA	NA	CAQSAAGGTEAFF	TGTGCCCAGTCGGCGGCGGGGGGTACTGAAGCTTTCTTT
TRBJ1-2	TRBV23-1	NA	TRBD1	CASSQNGTGARGYTF	TGCGCCAGCAGTCAAAACGGGACAGGGGCTCGGGGCTACACCTTC
TRBJ1-2	TRBV5-1	NA	NA	CASSLSSNYGYTF	TGCGCCAGCAGCTTGTCGTCCAACTATGGCTACACCTTC
TRBJ2-2	TRBV9	NA	NA	CASSVIEGNTGELFF	TGTGCCAGCAGCGTAATTGAGGGGAACACCGGGGAGCTGTTTTTT